Following are 5 T cell receptor beta chains from one sample sequenced in a study of blood T cell repertoires in COVID-19. Repertoires were generated with immunoSEQ multiplex PCR, while TCRdb's copy carries only in-frame clones and drops some. The repertoire holds some 100,000 clones, approximately 90% seen once, with about 1% in the top ten. Sequenced material: peripheral blood. These TCRs come from a man in his fifties or sixties with acute or convalescent COVID-19.

The chain carries TRBV4-1 and TRBJ1-2; no clear D gene. The CDR3 contains 12 residues. Germline V gives CDR1 MGHRA, CDR2 YSYEKL. V was cut by 4 bases and J by 13 bases, with 16 bases left in between. The CDR3: CASSPLEVPVTF. The CDR3 region has the DNA TGCGCCAGCAGCCCGCTGGAGGTTCCCGTCACCTTC.

The rearrangement links TRBV30 to TRBJ2-2, with 10 bases that match TRBD1. V gave up 2 bases and J gave up 3 bases; unmatched junction bases: 6. Germline V gene sequence: CDR1 GTSNPN, CDR2 SVGIG (reference sequence). The CDR3 totals 16 residues. This CDR3 is CAWSLPGTGDTGELFF. CDR3 DNA sequence: TGTGCCTGGAGTTTACCCGGGACAGGGGACACCGGGGAGCTGTTTTTT.

The chain joins TRBV5-1 to TRBJ2-3, with 7 bases matching TRBD2. This CDR3 region has 16 residues. J lost 3 bases, V lost 0 bases, and 7 bases had no gene match. Germline values: CDR1 SGHRS, CDR2 YFSETQ. The CDR3 protein is CASSLVKRGETDTQYF. DNA of the CDR3: TGCGCCAGCAGCTTGGTTAAACGGGGGGAAACAGATACGCAGTATTTT.

This chain uses TRBV28 with TRBJ1-1; D is unresolved. This CDR3 is built from 13 residues. V lost 3 bases, J lost 3 bases, and 8 bases lay in between. Germline lookup yields CDR1 MDHEN and CDR2 SYDVKM. This chain's CDR3 is CASSFVAYTEAFF. In DNA form, the CDR3 reads TGTGCCAGCAGTTTCGTCGCGTACACTGAAGCTTTCTTT.

The rearrangement uses TRBV6-1 and TRBJ1-2; tentatively, D is TRBD1 (5 bases). CDR1 is MNHNS and CDR2 is SASEGT in the germline V gene. Trimming stripped 0 bases from V and 8 bases from J, with 19 bases between. CDR3 length: 16 residues. For the CDR3, the DNA is TGTGCCAGCAGTGAAGCATTCGGAAGCAACCCAGGGGGCTACACCTTC. As protein: CASSEAFGSNPGGYTF.